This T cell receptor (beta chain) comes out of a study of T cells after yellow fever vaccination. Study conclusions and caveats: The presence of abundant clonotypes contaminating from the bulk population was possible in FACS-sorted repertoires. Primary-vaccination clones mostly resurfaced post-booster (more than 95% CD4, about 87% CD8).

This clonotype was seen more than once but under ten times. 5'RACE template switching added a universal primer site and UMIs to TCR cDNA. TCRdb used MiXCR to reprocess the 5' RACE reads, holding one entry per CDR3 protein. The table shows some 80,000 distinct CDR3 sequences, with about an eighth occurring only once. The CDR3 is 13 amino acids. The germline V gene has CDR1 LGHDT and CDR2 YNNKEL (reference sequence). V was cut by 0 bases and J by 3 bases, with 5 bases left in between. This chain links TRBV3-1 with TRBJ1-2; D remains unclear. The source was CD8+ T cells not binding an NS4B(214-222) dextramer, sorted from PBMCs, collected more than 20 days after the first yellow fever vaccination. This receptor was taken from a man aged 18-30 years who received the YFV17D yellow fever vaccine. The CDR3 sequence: CASSQEAHYGYTF. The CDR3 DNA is TGTGCCAGCAGCCAAGAGGCACACTATGGCTACACCTTC.